The next 12 T cell receptor beta chains were all read from a single sample in a study of CD8 T cells in Susac syndrome. Roughly 0.45 to 1 ug RNA was reverse transcribed with random hexamers. TCRdb processed the immunoSEQ multiplex PCR reads anew with MiXCR; each CDR3 protein has one entry. Of some 150,000 distinct CDR3 sequences in the sample, roughly 94% were seen once. The specimen was CD4+ T cells from PBMCs. The source is a human donor in good health.

The CDR3: CASRDQGEQFF. In DNA, the CDR3 is TGTGCCAGCAGGGATCAGGGGGAGCAGTTCTTC. The chain uses TRBV7-3 and TRBJ2-1; perhaps TRBD1 as D (6 bases). There are 11 residues in the CDR3. With 6 bases removed from V and 10 bases from J, the gap between germline ends came to 10 bases. CDR1 SGHTA and CDR2 FQGTGA come from the germline V gene.

As DNA, the CDR3 is TGTGCCAGTAGTACGGGAGCTCCCGAGCAGTACTTC. This gives the protein CASSTGAPEQYF. The genes are TRBV19 and TRBJ2-7; a weak D match, TRBD2 (6 bases). CDR3 length equals 12 residues. V was clipped by 4 bases and J by 6 bases, with 10 bases between them. CDR1 and CDR2 from the germline V gene are LNHDA and SQIVND (reference sequence).

The CDR3 DNA is TGTGCCAGCAGCCGGGACAGATATAGCAATCAGCCCCAGCATTTT. Translation: CASSRDRYSNQPQHF. V and J are TRBV2 and TRBJ1-5; 7 positions agree with TRBD1. Germline V CDR1 and CDR2: SNHLY, FYNNEI. The ends lost 6 bases at V and 0 bases at J; junction bases unmatched: 5. This CDR3 has 15 residues.

V and J are TRBV14 and TRBJ2-3; D gene ambiguous. The CDR3 has 15 amino acids. V dropped 2 bases and J dropped 4 bases, with 13 bases sitting between them. The germline V gene encodes CDR1 SGHDN and CDR2 FVKESK. CDR3 coding DNA: TGTGCCAGCAGCCAAAAAATGGGAAGTGCAGATACGCAGTATTTT. Amino acids: CASSQKMGSADTQYF.

This chain joins TRBV30 and TRBJ2-4; D possibly matches TRBD1 or TRBD2 (5 bases each). Germline CDR1 reads GTSNPN; CDR2 reads SVGIG (reference sequence). V lost 4 bases and J 0 bases, leaving 10 bases between the germline ends. The CDR3 has 14 residues. This CDR3 reads CAWTPGTAKNIQYF. The DNA for the CDR3 is TGTGCCTGGACGCCCGGGACAGCCAAAAACATTCAGTACTTC. Variable domain in full (rest from reference TRBV30 and TRBJ2-4): SQTIHQWPATLVQPVGSPLSLECTVEGTSNPNLYWYRQAAGRGLQLLFYSVGIGQISSEVPQNLSASRPQDRQFILSSKKLLLSDSGFYLCAWTPGTAKNIQYFGAGTRLSVL.

V and J are TRBV19 and TRBJ2-2; D perhaps matches TRBD2 (6 bases). Germline V gene data show CDR1 as LNHDA and CDR2 as SQIVND (reference sequence). V lost 5 bases to trimming and J lost 1 base, with 8 bases between them. The CDR3 is 14 residues long. CDR3 DNA sequence: TGTGCCAGTAGTGGGGGAGGGAACACCGGGGAGCTGTTTTTT. This sequence encodes CASSGGGNTGELFF.

This chain uses TRBV9 with TRBJ2-7; 7 bases align to TRBD1. CDR1 is SGDLS and CDR2 is YYNGEE in the germline V gene. The CDR3 has 14 residues. The ends lost 4 bases at V and 3 bases at J; junction bases unmatched: 7. In DNA form, the CDR3 reads TGTGCCAGCAGCCCGGGACAGACTTACTACGAGCAGTACTTC. Translated, it gives CASSPGQTYYEQYF.

The chain joins TRBV5-1 to TRBJ1-1, with D maybe TRBD1 (5 bases). V lost 7 bases, J lost 3 bases, and 13 bases lay in between. CDR1 is SGHRS and CDR2 is YFSETQ in the germline V gene. The CDR3 length is 13 residues. Here the CDR3 DNA reads TGCGCCAGCGGGGGAGTTGGGGACACTGAAGCTTTCTTT. Its protein product is CASGGVGDTEAFF. Looking up the rest from reference TRBV5-1 and TRBJ1-1 gives the full variable domain: KAGVTQTPRYLIKTRGQQVTLSCSPISGHRSVSWYQQTPGQGLQFLFEYFSETQRNKGNFPGRFSGRQFSNSRSEMNVSTLELGDSALYLCASGGVGDTEAFFGQGTRLTVV.

This clonotype came up once. The genes are TRBV6-5 and TRBJ2-2; a possible D gene is TRBD2 (6 bases). The germline V gene encodes CDR1 MNHEY and CDR2 SVGAGI. CDR3 size: 14 residues. Trimming cost V 6 bases and J 5 bases, with 13 bases left between them. The CDR3 bases are TGTGCCAGCAGCGAGGAGGCGGGGACCGGGGAGCTGTTTTTT. It encodes CASSEEAGTGELFF.

This chain links TRBV19 with TRBJ2-7, with 9 bases identical to TRBD1. Trimming took 3 bases from V and 3 from J; bases not matched to a gene: 6. The CDR3 runs to 15 residues. CDR1 is LNHDA, CDR2 SQIVND, per germline (reference sequence). The CDR3 is CASSILGQGNYEQYF. As DNA, the CDR3 is TGTGCCAGTAGTATTTTGGGACAGGGAAACTACGAGCAGTACTTC.

V is TRBV12-3 or TRBV12-4 and J is TRBJ2-6; D is unclear. The CDR3 extends over 14 amino acids. Trimming left V 2 bases short and J 2 bases short, with 4 bases between. The CDR3 region is CASSLNPGANVLTF. The CDR3, as DNA: TGTGCCAGCAGTTTAAACCCTGGGGCCAACGTCCTGACTTTC.

The chain employs TRBV24-1 and TRBJ2-5; 9 nucleotides align to TRBD2. J gave up 2 bases and V 1 base, and 4 bases lay outside the gene matches. This CDR3 spans 16 amino acids. Germline CDR1 reads KGHDR; CDR2 reads SFDVKD. This chain's CDR3 is CATSDLAGGGQETQYF. CDR3 DNA sequence: TGTGCCACCAGTGATTTAGCGGGAGGAGGACAAGAGACCCAGTACTTC.